This T cell receptor beta chain is from a study of OX40 agonist ivuxolimab in advanced cancers. Findings and limits, study-wide: In CD8+ T cells, expanded clones were on average more numerous than in CD4+.

This CDR3 region has 11 residues. CDR1 and CDR2 (germline): SQVTM, ANQGSEA. Trimming stripped 1 base from V and 7 bases from J, with 7 bases between. On cycle 4 day 1 and cycle 7 day 1, as well as at baseline, blood was sampled. Concerning this clone: The target antigen is unknown.

Method: immunoSEQ multiplex PCR; TCRdb's copy keeps in-frame clones and lacks some. Seen here are over 8,000 clones, about three quarters observed once, and the top ten hold approximately 28%. Sequenced material: CD4+ or CD8+ T cells sorted from blood, taken in a trial of the OX40 agonist ivuxolimab. The chain combines TRBV29-1 with TRBJ1-1; D is undetermined. This receptor was taken from an adult with an advanced solid tumor such as melanoma, head and neck, liver or kidney cancer. The CDR3 loop reads CSVEGQDEAFF. The CDR3 nucleotides are TGCAGCGTTGAAGGCCAGGATGAAGCTTTCTTT.